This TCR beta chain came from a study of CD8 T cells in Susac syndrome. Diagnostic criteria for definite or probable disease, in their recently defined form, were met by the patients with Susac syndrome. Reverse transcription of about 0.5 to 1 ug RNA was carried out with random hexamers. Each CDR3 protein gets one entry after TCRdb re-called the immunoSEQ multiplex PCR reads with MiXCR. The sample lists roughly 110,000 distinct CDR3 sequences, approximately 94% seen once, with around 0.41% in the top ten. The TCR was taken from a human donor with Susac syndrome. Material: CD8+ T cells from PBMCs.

Written as DNA, the CDR3 is TGTGCCAGCAGCTCCCGTACAGTGAACACCGGGGAGCTGTTTTTT. Amino acid sequence: CASSSRTVNTGELFF. The V call is TRBV11-3, the J call TRBJ2-2; D not certain. Per the germline V gene, CDR1 is SGHNT and CDR2 is YENEEA. The V end was cut by 4 bases, the J end by 1 base, with 10 bases between. The CDR3 loop spans 15 amino acids.